This TCR beta chain was sequenced for a study of T cells in Graves' hyperthyroidism and ophthalmopathy. The wider study: Peripheral blood draws took place at initial diagnosis, ahead of any treatment.

The CDR3 is 17 amino acids. The germline V gene encodes CDR1 MDHEN and CDR2 SYDVKM. Unmatched junction bases numbered 5, after V lost 4 bases and J lost 3 bases. This clonotype was detected many times. Its specificity is not known. Overall study results and limits: Peripheral blood also featured most of the thyroid clonotypes expanded above 0.001. The model made its ophthalmopathy prediction, and onset followed a median approximately six months later. Patients with ophthalmopathy were separated from those with stable hyperthyroidism by a 13 V-J model.

TCR beta CDR3 regions were amplified from RNA transcripts. Researchers ran a first-round RT-PCR on the TCR CDR3 using the HTBI primer set. TCRdb re-called the multiplex PCR reads through MiXCR, storing one row per CDR3 protein. The sample holds about 400,000 distinct CDR3 sequences, 13% to 15% seen once. The chain employs TRBV28 and TRBJ2-3, with 15 bases lining up with TRBD2. The sample was blood. The sequence derives from an older woman with Graves' ophthalmopathy. The CDR3 here is CASSSGLAGGVTDTQYF. The DNA for the CDR3 is TGTGCCAGCAGTTCGGGACTAGCGGGAGGTGTTACAGATACGCAGTATTTT.